Sequencing of this TCR beta chain was carried out in a study of T-cell reconstitution after alpha-beta-depleted transplantation in children. Researchers prepared the TCRbeta library using unique molecular identifiers, the study reports. In TCRdb, the PCR reads were re-called with MiXCR into one record per CDR3 protein. The table has about 72,000 distinct CDR3 sequences, more than 5.5% seen once; the top ten hold 2.5%. This clonotype was recorded at least ten times. The source was PBMCs from the stem cell graft donor, collected from the stem cell graft. The TCR sequence derives from a human donor who donated a stem cell graft to a child with acute lymphoblastic leukemia.

CDR3 bases: TGTGCCATCAGGAACGAGGAGACCCAGTACTTC. It yields the protein CAIRNEETQYF. The V and J genes are TRBV10-3 and TRBJ2-5, with D uncertain. Per germline, CDR1 ENHRY and CDR2 SYGVKD. The CDR3 is 11 residues long. With 6 bases removed from V and 5 bases from J, the gap between germline ends came to 7 bases.